Listed below are T cell receptor beta chains from one sample, sequenced in a study of blood T cell repertoires in COVID-19. Sequenced by immunoSEQ multiplex PCR; TCRdb stores in-frame clones only, minus some. This table has 120,000 or so clones, approximately 80% appearing once. Sequencing was performed on peripheral blood. These receptors were collected from a woman in her forties or fifties with acute or convalescent COVID-19. The CDR3 runs from the conserved cysteine through the conserved F or W. Fields, in order: D gene, clone size, J gene, CDR3 length, V gene, CDR3 protein, CDR3 DNA. A D gene is named only where the DNA matches it firmly. Clone size is stated in some rows and not others, as once, few, many or a class when expanded.

TRBD2 | . | TRBJ2-6 | 17 | TRBV28 | CASSRGGLGSGANVLTF | TGTGCCAGCAGCCGGGGGGGTTTAGGGTCTGGGGCCAACGTCCTGACTTTC
. | . | TRBJ1-2 | 14 | TRBV24-1 | CATSETGRGSGYTF | TGTGCCACCAGTGAAACGGGCAGGGGATCTGGCTACACCTTC
. | few | TRBJ1-2 | 13 | TRBV7-9 | CASSLGRGKGYTF | TGTGCCAGCAGCTTAGGTAGAGGGAAAGGCTACACCTTC
TRBD2 | . | TRBJ2-1 | 17 | TRBV9 | CASSVALAGPFYNEQFF | TGTGCCAGCAGCGTAGCCCTAGCGGGTCCATTCTACAATGAGCAGTTCTTC
. | . | TRBJ2-5 | 17 | TRBV7-9 | CASSLGFSLLAGETQYF | TGTGCCAGCAGCTTAGGTTTCTCCCTTCTAGCCGGAGAGACCCAGTACTTC
TRBD2 | . | TRBJ2-1 | 15 | TRBV5-1 | CASSLLAGDYNEQFF | TGCGCCAGCAGCCTGTTAGCGGGAGATTACAATGAGCAGTTCTTC
. | once | TRBJ2-3 | 15 | TRBV19 | CASSRGDRNTDTQYF | TGTGCCAGTAGTCGGGGGGACAGGAACACAGATACGCAGTATTTT
TRBD1 | . | TRBJ2-7 | 15 | TRBV28 | CASSFSRQGIYEQYF | TGTGCCAGCAGTTTTTCGAGACAGGGTATCTACGAGCAGTACTTC
. | . | TRBJ1-5 | 14 | TRBV5-4 | CATQRGMGNQPQHF | TGTGCCACCCAAAGGGGTATGGGCAATCAGCCCCAGCATTTT
TRBD2 | few | TRBJ2-7 | 16 | TRBV30 | CAWSENGLAGSYEQYF | TGTGCCTGGAGTGAAAATGGACTAGCGGGGTCCTACGAGCAGTACTTC
. | few | TRBJ1-5 | 13 | TRBV3-1/TRBV3-2 | CASSQDEGQPQHF | TGTGCCAGCAGCCAAGATGAGGGTCAGCCCCAGCATTTT